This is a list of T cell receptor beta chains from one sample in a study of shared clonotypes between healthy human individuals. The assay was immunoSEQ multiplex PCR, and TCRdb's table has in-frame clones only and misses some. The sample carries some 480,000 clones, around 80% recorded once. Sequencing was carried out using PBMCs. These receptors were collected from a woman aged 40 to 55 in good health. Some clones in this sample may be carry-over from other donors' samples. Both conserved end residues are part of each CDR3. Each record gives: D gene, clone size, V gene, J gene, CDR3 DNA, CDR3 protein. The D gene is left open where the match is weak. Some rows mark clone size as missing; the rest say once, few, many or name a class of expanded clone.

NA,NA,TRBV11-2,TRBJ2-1,TGTGCCAGCACCTCACTTCTTGGGGGCCTTGTGGATGAGCAGTTCTTC,CASTSLLGGLVDEQFF
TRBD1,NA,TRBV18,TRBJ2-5,TGTGCCAGCTCACCATTGACAGGGCGAGGCCAAGAGACCCAGTACTTC,CASSPLTGRGQETQYF
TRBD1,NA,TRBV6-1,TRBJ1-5,TGTGCCAGCAGCCAGGACAGGGCGCAGCCCCAGCATTTT,CASSQDRAQPQHF
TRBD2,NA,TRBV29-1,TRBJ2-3,TGCAGCGTTGACCGGGGGGGGACTAGCGCAGATACGCAGTATTTT,CSVDRGGTSADTQYF
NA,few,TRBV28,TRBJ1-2,TGTGCCAGCACCCCACTGGGAGCTAACTATGGCTACACCTTC,CASTPLGANYGYTF
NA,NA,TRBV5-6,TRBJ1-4,TGTGCCAGCAGCCAACGGGTGGGTAAACTGTTTTTT,CASSQRVGKLFF
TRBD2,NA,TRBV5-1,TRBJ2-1,TGCGCCAGCAGCTCGGGCGCGGGAGATTACAATGAGCAGTTCTTC,CASSSGAGDYNEQFF
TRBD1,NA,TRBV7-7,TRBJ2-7,TGTGCTAGCAGACTACAGGGGCCTCCTTACGAGCAGTACTTC,CASRLQGPPYEQYF
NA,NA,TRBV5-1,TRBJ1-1,TGCGCCAGCAGCCTGGGGGTACTGAACACTGAAGCTTTCTTT,CASSLGVLNTEAFF
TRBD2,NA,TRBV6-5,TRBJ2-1,TGTGCCAGCAGTTACGGAGCGGGGGCCTACAATGAGCAGTTCTTC,CASSYGAGAYNEQFF
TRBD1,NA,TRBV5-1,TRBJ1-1,TGCGCCAGCAGCTTGGAGGGACAGGAAAACACTGAAGCTTTCTTT,CASSLEGQENTEAFF
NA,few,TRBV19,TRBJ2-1,TGTGCCAGTAGTATAGGACAGGGAGGTCCGTTCTTC,CASSIGQGGPFF
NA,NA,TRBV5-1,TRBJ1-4,TGCGCCAGCAGCTTTCAGGGACTTGATGAAAAACTGTTTTTT,CASSFQGLDEKLFF
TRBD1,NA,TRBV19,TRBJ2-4,TGTGCCAGTAGACCAACAGGGGGGCTAAACATTCAGTACTTC,CASRPTGGLNIQYF
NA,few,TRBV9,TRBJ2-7,TGTGCCAGCAGCGTCGGACGGGACTCCCGCCACGAGCAGTACTTC,CASSVGRDSRHEQYF
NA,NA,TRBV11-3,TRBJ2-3,TGTGCCAGCAGCTTAGGCGGGACCGGAGATACGCAGTATTTT,CASSLGGTGDTQYF
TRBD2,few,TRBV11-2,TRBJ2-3,TGTGCCAGCAGCTCCACATTAGCGGGAGGAGCAGATACGCAGTATTTT,CASSSTLAGGADTQYF
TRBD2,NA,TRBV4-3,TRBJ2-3,TGCGCCAGCAGCCGCATGACTAGCGGGAGCACAGATACGCAGTATTTT,CASSRMTSGSTDTQYF
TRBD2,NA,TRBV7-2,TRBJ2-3,TGTGCCAGCACTGTAAGTCTGGGAGGGCCAGATACGCAGTATTTT,CASTVSLGGPDTQYF
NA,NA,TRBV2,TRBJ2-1,TGTGCCAGCAGTCAGGTGAATTCGGGGGGCCAGCAGTTCTTC,CASSQVNSGGQQFF
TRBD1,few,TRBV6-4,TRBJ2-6,TGTGCCAGCAGTGCCTTATCCGGGACAGGTTCTGGGGCCAACGTCCTGACTTTC,CASSALSGTGSGANVLTF
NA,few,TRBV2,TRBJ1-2,TGTGCCAGCACCCGTATGGAGGCCGAGGGCTACACCTTC,CASTRMEAEGYTF
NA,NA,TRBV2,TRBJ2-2,TGTGCCAGCCTCTCGGGCGGGGAGCTGTTTTTT,CASLSGGELFF
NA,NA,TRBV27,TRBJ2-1,TGTGCCAGCAGTTTTAACGACTACTCCTACAATGAGCAGTTCTTC,CASSFNDYSYNEQFF
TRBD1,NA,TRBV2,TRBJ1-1,TGTGCCAGCAGTAACATAGCGGGACAGGGGACTTTCTTT,CASSNIAGQGTFF
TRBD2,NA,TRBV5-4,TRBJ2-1,TGTGCCAGCAGCTTGGATATTAGCGGGAGAGGGGGTGAGCAGTTCTTC,CASSLDISGRGGEQFF
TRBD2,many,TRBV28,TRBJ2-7,TGTGCCAGCAGTGACCTTAGCGGGGCCCGGAGGGAGCAGTACTTC,CASSDLSGARREQYF
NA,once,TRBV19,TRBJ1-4,TGTGCCAGTAGTATAGGTGTGGCTAATGAAAAACTGTTTTTT,CASSIGVANEKLFF
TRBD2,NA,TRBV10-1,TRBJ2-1,TGCGCCAGCAGTGGAAGCGGGAGGACCTACAATGAGCAGTTCTTC,CASSGSGRTYNEQFF
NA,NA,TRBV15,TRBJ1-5,TGTGCCACCAGCAGAGATCAGCAGTTAGAAGAGCCCCAGCATTTT,CATSRDQQLEEPQHF
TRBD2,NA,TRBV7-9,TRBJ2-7,TGTGCCAGCAGCACCAGGGACTACTCCTACGAGCAGTACTTC,CASSTRDYSYEQYF
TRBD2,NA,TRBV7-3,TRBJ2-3,TGTGCCAGCAGCCCTAGCGGGAGTGTCGCAGATACGCAGTATTTT,CASSPSGSVADTQYF
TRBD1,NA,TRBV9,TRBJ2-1,TGTGCCAGCAGCGTAGCAGGACAGGGGACCTACAATGAGCAGTTCTTC,CASSVAGQGTYNEQFF
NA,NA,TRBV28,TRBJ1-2,TGTGCCAGCCTCGTACCTGGGCAGGGAAATGGCTACACCTTC,CASLVPGQGNGYTF
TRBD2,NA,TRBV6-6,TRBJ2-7,TGTGCCAGCAGGGGCGGGAGCTTCCCCGAGCAGTACTTC,CASRGGSFPEQYF
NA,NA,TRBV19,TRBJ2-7,TGTGCCAGTAGTTCCAGCTATAGGGGCTACGAGCAGTACTTC,CASSSSYRGYEQYF
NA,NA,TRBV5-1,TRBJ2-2,TGCGCCAGCAGCTGGAGTGTAGCGCCGAACACCGGGGAGCTGTTTTTT,CASSWSVAPNTGELFF
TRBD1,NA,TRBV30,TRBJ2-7,TGTGCCTGGAGGCTCTCCTGGGGACAGGGAAAATACGAGCAGTACTTC,CAWRLSWGQGKYEQYF
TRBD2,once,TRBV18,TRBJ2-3,TGTGCCAGCTCACCAGTAGCGGGAGGCACAGATACGCAGTATTTT,CASSPVAGGTDTQYF
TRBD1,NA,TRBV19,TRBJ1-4,TGTGCCAGTAGTGACCGGGACAGGGGATATGAAAAACTGTTTTTT,CASSDRDRGYEKLFF
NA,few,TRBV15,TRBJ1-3,TGTGCCACCAGCAGAGATCTGAGCCGTCGAGCTGGAAACACCATATATTTT,CATSRDLSRRAGNTIYF
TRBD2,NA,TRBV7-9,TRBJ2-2,TGTGCCAGCAGCTCCCCCCGGAGCGCGGGAGTGGTCGGGGAGCTGTTTTTT,CASSSPRSAGVVGELFF
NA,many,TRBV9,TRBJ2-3,TGTGCCAGCAGCGCAAGACAGATAAGCACAGATACGCAGTATTTT,CASSARQISTDTQYF
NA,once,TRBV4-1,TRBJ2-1,TGCGCCAGCAGCCAAGGGCCCGACAGGAGCTCCTACAATGAGCAGTTCTTC,CASSQGPDRSSYNEQFF
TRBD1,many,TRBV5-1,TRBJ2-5,TGCGCCAGCAGCCAACAGGGGTTAGAGACCCAGTACTTC,CASSQQGLETQYF
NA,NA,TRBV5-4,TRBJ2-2,TGTGCCAGCAGCTTTGGGGCGGATTACACCGGGGAGCTGTTTTTT,CASSFGADYTGELFF
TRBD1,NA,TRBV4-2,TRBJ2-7,TGTGCCAGCAGCCAAGACTCCGGGACAGGGGGCGCCTACGAGCAGTACTTC,CASSQDSGTGGAYEQYF
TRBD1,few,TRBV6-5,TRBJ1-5,TGTGCCAGCAGACAGGGGGATCAGCCCCAGCATTTT,CASRQGDQPQHF
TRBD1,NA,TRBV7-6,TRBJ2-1,TGTGCCAGCAGCGCCCGGGACAGGCCATCGAACAATGAGCAGTTCTTC,CASSARDRPSNNEQFF
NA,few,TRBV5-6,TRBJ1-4,TGTGCCAGCAGCCAAAACGAAATGGGACTGTTTTTT,CASSQNEMGLFF
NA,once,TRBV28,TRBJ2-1,TGTGCCAGCAGTCGACTAGATACCAATGAGCAGTTCTTC,CASSRLDTNEQFF
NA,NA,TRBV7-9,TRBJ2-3,TGTGCCCTAAGGGGATACACAGATACGCAGTATTTT,CALRGYTDTQYF
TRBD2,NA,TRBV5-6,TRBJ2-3,TGTGCCAGCACCTCCCGGACTAGCGTCACAGATACGCAGTATTTT,CASTSRTSVTDTQYF
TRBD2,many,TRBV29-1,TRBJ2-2,TGCAGCGTTGGGGCTAGCGGGAGCCTCTTGTCCGGGGAGCTGTTTTTT,CSVGASGSLLSGELFF
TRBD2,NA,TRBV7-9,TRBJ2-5,TGTGCCAGCAGCAGCCGGACTAGCGGGAGGGAGACCCAGTACTTC,CASSSRTSGRETQYF
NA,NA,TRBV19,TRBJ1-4,TGTGCCAGTAGTACAGGGGCTAATGAAAAACTGTTTTTT,CASSTGANEKLFF
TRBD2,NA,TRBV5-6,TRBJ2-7,TGTGCCAGCAGCCTCGGGGTAGCGGGGTTGTTTGGGTGGGAGCAGTACTTC,CASSLGVAGLFGWEQYF
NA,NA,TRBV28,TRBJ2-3,TGTGCCAGCAGTTTTCCTAGCCCTGATACGCAGTATTTT,CASSFPSPDTQYF
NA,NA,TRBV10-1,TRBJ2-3,TGCGCCAGCAGTGTCGCAGGCACAGATACGCAGTATTTT,CASSVAGTDTQYF